The entry below gives a single T cell receptor (beta chain) sequence along with its context. Its antigen is unidentified. Repertoires were generated with immunoSEQ multiplex PCR, while TCRdb's copy carries only in-frame clones and drops some. The sample shows fewer than 30,000 clones, approximately 86% of them seen only once. The germline V gene has CDR1 SGHTA and CDR2 FQGTGA. The V and J ends lost 3 bases and 5 bases, in that order; junction bases with no gene match: 8. The CDR3 is made up of 16 amino acids. The sample belongs to a study of T cell responses to AZD1222 COVID-19 vaccine. Study conclusions and caveats: A rise in Spike-specific TCR breadth and depth followed two AZD1222 doses. The span of vaccine-associated CD4 TCRs extended across spike, with dominance at 160-218 and 743-854.

This specimen consisted of peripheral blood, obtained 28 days after the second AZD1222 dose. The source is an adult who received the AZD1222 COVID-19 vaccine. The J gene is TRBJ2-2, the V gene TRBV7-3; 8 bases are shared with TRBD1. The CDR3 region has the DNA TGTGCCAGCAGCTTGGACAGGGTCGGAGTGACCGGGGAGCTGTTTTTT. It translates to CASSLDRVGVTGELFF.